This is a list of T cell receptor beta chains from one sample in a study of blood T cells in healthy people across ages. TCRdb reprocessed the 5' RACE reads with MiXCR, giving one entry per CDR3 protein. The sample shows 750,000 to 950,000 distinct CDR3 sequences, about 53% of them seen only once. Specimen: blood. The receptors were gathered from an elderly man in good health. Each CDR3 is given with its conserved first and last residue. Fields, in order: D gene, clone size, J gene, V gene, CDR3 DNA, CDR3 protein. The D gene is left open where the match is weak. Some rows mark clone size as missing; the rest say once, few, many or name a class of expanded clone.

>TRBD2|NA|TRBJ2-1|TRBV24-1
TGTGCCACCAGTGAGGGGGGGTTCGGGTACAATGAGCAGTTCTTC
CATSEGGFGYNEQFF
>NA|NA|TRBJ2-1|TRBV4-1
TGCGCCAGCAGGGAGGGGCGGGCCCCGGGCTACAATGAGCAGTTCTTC
CASREGRAPGYNEQFF
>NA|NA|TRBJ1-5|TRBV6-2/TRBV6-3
TGTGCCAGCAGTTACTCGATGGAGGGGCACAATCAGCCCCAGCATTTT
CASSYSMEGHNQPQHF
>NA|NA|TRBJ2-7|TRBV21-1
TGTGCCAGTTTAGGCGGGAGCCTTTTTAATTCCTCCTACGAGCAGTACTTC
CASLGGSLFNSSYEQYF
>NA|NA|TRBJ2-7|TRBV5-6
TGTGCCAGCAGCTTTTCTAGCGCGATCTACGAGCAGTACTTC
CASSFSSAIYEQYF
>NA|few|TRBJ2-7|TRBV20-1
TGCAGTGCTACCGGAAAAAAGGGGAGTAGCGGCTACGAGCAGTACTTC
CSATGKKGSSGYEQYF
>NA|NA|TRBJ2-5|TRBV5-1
TGCGCCAGCAGCCTGCAGGGGAACCAAGAGACCCAGTACTTC
CASSLQGNQETQYF
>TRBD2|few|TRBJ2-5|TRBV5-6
TGTGCCAGCAGACCCGGGACTAGCAGGGAGACCCAGTACTTC
CASRPGTSRETQYF
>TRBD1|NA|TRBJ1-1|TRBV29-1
TGCAGCGTTGCTAAGGGGGCAGGGTCTTTAACTGAAGCTTTCTTT
CSVAKGAGSLTEAFF
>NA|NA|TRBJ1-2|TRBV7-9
TGTGCCAGCAGCTTGGAAATCTACTATGGCTACACCTTC
CASSLEIYYGYTF
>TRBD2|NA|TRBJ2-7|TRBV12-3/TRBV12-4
TGTGCCAGCAGTCTACTAGCGAGATACGAGCAGTACTTC
CASSLLARYEQYF
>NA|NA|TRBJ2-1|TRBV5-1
TGCGCCAGCAGCAGGGACCTCAATGAGCAGTTCTTC
CASSRDLNEQFF
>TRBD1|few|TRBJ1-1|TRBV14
TGTGCCAGCAGCCAAAGGGGGCCGAACACTGAAGCTTTCTTT
CASSQRGPNTEAFF
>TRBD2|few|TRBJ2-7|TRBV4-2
TGTGCCAGCAGCCAAGCCGGCGGACTAGCGGGAGTCTACGAGCAGTACTTC
CASSQAGGLAGVYEQYF
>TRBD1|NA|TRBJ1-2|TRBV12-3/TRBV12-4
TGTGCCAGCAGCCAAGGACAGGGGAGGGTCTACACCTTC
CASSQGQGRVYTF
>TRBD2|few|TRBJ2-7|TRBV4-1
TGCGCCAGCAGCCACGAACGCTCGACTAGCGGGAGATCCTACGAGCAGTACTTC
CASSHERSTSGRSYEQYF
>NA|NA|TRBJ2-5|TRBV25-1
TGTGCCAGCAGTGATCCAGGGCTTCTAGACAATGAGCAGTACTTC
CASSDPGLLDNEQYF
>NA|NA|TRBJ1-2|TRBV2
TGTGCCAGCAGTGAAGTGTGGCGGACTGGCTACACCTTC
CASSEVWRTGYTF
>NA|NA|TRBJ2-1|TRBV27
TGTGCCAGCAATATAGAGAGGGCCTACAATGAGCAGTTCTTC
CASNIERAYNEQFF
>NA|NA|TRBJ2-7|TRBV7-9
TGTGCCAGCAGCTTTACGGGGGGCCACTACTACGAGCAGTACTTC
CASSFTGGHYYEQYF
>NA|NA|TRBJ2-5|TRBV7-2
TGTGCCAGCAGCCACCGACAGGTGGCCCCTGAGCAGTACTTC
CASSHRQVAPEQYF
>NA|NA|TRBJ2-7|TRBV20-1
TGCAGTGCTCCACCCAACAACGATGAGCAGTACTTC
CSAPPNNDEQYF
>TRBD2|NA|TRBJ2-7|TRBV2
TGTGCCAGCAGTGAATGGCGGACTAGTGTCGAGCAGTACTTC
CASSEWRTSVEQYF
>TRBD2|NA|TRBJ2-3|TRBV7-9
TGTGCCAGCAGCCCGGGGAAAGCGGGAAGGTCAGATACGCAGTATTTT
CASSPGKAGRSDTQYF
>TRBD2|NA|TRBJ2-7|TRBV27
TGTGCCAGCAGTTTTCTGTCTAGCGGGGTGGGCAACACCTACGAGCAGTACTTC
CASSFLSSGVGNTYEQYF
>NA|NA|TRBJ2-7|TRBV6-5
TGTGCCAGCATGCGAGGGGGCTCCTACGAGCAGTACTTC
CASMRGGSYEQYF
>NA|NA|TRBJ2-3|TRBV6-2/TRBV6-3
TGTGCCAGCACCCGCCCCCCCGGGACATCGTTCACAGATACGCAGTATTTT
CASTRPPGTSFTDTQYF
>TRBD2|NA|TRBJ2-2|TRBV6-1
TGTGCCAGCAGTGAATTGGCGGGAGTTAACACCGGGGAGCTGTTTTTT
CASSELAGVNTGELFF
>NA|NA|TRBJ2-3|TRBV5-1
TGCGCCAGCAGCTTGGATCCATCTAGCACAGATGCGCAGTATTTT
CASSLDPSSTDAQYF
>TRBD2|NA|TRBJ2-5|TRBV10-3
TGTGCCATCAGTCCAAGCGGGGAGCAGTACTTC
CAISPSGEQYF
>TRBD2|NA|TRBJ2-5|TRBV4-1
TGCGCCAGCAGCCAAGAACGCGGTAGCGGGAAAAGAGAAGAGACCCAGTACTTC
CASSQERGSGKREETQYF
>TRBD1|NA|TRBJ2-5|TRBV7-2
TGTGCCAGCAGCCCCAAGGGACAGGGATGGGGAGAGACCCAGTACTTC
CASSPKGQGWGETQYF
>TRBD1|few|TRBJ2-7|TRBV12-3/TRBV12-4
TGTGCCAGCAGTGGGGGACAGGGCGGCGAGCAGTACTTC
CASSGGQGGEQYF
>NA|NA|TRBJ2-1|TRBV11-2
TGTGCCAGCAGCCTACGAGCGTATAACAATGAGCAGTTCTTC
CASSLRAYNNEQFF
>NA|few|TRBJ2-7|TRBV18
TGTGCCAGCTCACCACTCTATGCGAACGAGCAGTACTTC
CASSPLYANEQYF
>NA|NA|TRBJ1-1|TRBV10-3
TGTGCCATCAGTGAGGCTTCGGGACAGAACACTGAAGCTTTCTTT
CAISEASGQNTEAFF
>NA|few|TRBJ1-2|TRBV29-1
TGCAGCGTTGGGGAAACCGATGGCTACACCTTC
CSVGETDGYTF
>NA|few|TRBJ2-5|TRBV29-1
TGCAGCACCGAGATAGGGGGAGAGACCCAGTACTTC
CSTEIGGETQYF
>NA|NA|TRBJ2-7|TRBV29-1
TGCAGCGTTGAAGTTACGGGTATCTACGAGCAGTACTTC
CSVEVTGIYEQYF
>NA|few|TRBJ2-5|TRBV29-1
TGCAGCGTTGAAGTGGGAGGCCAAGAGACCCAGTACTTC
CSVEVGGQETQYF
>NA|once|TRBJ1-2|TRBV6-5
TGTGCCAGCAGTTTCGCCAACAGTTATGGCTACACCTTC
CASSFANSYGYTF
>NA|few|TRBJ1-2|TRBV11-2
TGTGCCAGCAGCTTACGGGGGACGGGGTACTATGGCTACACCTTC
CASSLRGTGYYGYTF
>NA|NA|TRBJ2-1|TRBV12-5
TGTGCTAGTGGTACCGGGACTCTCAATGAGCAGTTCTTC
CASGTGTLNEQFF
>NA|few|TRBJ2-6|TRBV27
TGTGCCAGCAGTTTCGTGGGAATTGGGGCCAACGTCCTGACTTTC
CASSFVGIGANVLTF
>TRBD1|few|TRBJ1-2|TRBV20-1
TGCAGTGCCCTCGGACAGGCCGGGGGCTACACCTTC
CSALGQAGGYTF
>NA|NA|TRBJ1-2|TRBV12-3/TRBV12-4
TGTGCCAGCAGTTTTTTCCTGGACAGCTATGGCTACACCTTC
CASSFFLDSYGYTF
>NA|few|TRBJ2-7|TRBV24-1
TGTGCCACCAGTGACCTAGCCGGGGGCTCCTACAATGAGCAGTACTTC
CATSDLAGGSYNEQYF
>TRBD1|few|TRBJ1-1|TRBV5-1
TGCGCCAGCAAAAAGGGGGGACAGATGAACACTGAAGCTTTCTTT
CASKKGGQMNTEAFF
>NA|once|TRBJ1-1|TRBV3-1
TGTGCCAGCAGCCATCCCGGGCCCAGGACCGGTGAAGCTTTCTTT
CASSHPGPRTGEAFF
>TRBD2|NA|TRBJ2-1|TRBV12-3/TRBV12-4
TGTGCCAGCTTGACCAGCGGGAGGGCAAATGAGCAGTTCTTC
CASLTSGRANEQFF